This is a list of T cell receptor beta chains from one sample in a study of T cell responses to AZD1222 COVID-19 vaccine. Libraries were prepared by immunoSEQ multiplex PCR; TCRdb keeps only in-frame clonotypes and omits some of them. Seen here are 100,000 to 150,000 clones, 70% to 90% observed once, and the top ten hold about 1.6%. Specimen: peripheral blood, collected on day 0 of AZD1222 vaccination. The receptors derive from an adult in good health. Each CDR3 is given with its conserved first and last residue. Fields, in order: V gene, J gene, clone size, D gene, CDR3 DNA, CDR3 protein. D genes are given only for firm matches. Size is stated for part of the rows, as once, few or many counts, or as a class when the clone is expanded.

>TRBV5-6|TRBJ2-7|once|-
TGTGCCAGCAGCTTGGATGTGGGCCTTGGGGAGCAGTACTTC
CASSLDVGLGEQYF
>TRBV11-3|TRBJ1-3|-|-
TGTGCCAGCAGCTCTCATGGGAGGCTCTCTGGAAACACCATATATTTT
CASSSHGRLSGNTIYF
>TRBV4-1|TRBJ2-2|-|-
TGCGCCAGCAGCCAAGAGGGGAGCGGGGAGCTGTTTTTT
CASSQEGSGELFF
>TRBV24-1|TRBJ1-4|-|-
TGTGCCACCAGTGATGTAACAGGCTCGGGTGAAAAACTGTTTTTT
CATSDVTGSGEKLFF
>TRBV6-1|TRBJ1-5|-|-
TGTGCCAGCAGTGAATGGAGTCAGCCCCAGCATTTT
CASSEWSQPQHF
>TRBV5-8|TRBJ2-4|-|TRBD2
TGTGCCAGCAGCTCGATCTCTAGCGGGGTATCCAAAAACATTCAGTACTTC
CASSSISSGVSKNIQYF
>TRBV3-1/TRBV3-2|TRBJ1-1|-|-
TGTGCCAGCAGCCAATTCTTGGGGTACACTGAAGCTTTCTTT
CASSQFLGYTEAFF
>TRBV6-5|TRBJ2-1|-|-
TGTGCCAGCAGTTACTCCAGCTACAATGAGCAGTTCTTC
CASSYSSYNEQFF
>TRBV7-2|TRBJ1-4|-|-
TGTGCCAGCAGCTTAGGCGGAGGGAATGAAAAACTGTTTTTT
CASSLGGGNEKLFF
>TRBV18|TRBJ2-1|-|-
TGTGCCAGCTCACCTTACGCGAATGAGCAGTTCTTC
CASSPYANEQFF
>TRBV18|TRBJ2-7|-|-
TGTGCCAGCTCGATACGGACGTCCGACTCCTACGAGCAGTACTTC
CASSIRTSDSYEQYF
>TRBV19|TRBJ1-1|-|TRBD1
TGTGCCAGTAGTACCGGGACAGGTGGGGGGAAGGTCTATGACACTGAAGCTTTCTTT
CASSTGTGGGKVYDTEAFF
>TRBV6-5|TRBJ1-2|-|-
TGTGCCAGCAACAACGGAGGGTCTGGTGGCTACACCTTC
CASNNGGSGGYTF
>TRBV6-5|TRBJ1-1|few|-
TGTGCCAGCAGTTACCGGGGGCCCTACACTGAAGCTTTCTTT
CASSYRGPYTEAFF
>TRBV18|TRBJ1-6|-|-
TGTGCCAGCTCACAACAGGGTACCTATAATTCACCCCTCCACTTT
CASSQQGTYNSPLHF
>TRBV4-1|TRBJ2-1|-|TRBD2
TGCGCCAGCAGCCAAACGCCCGTAAGACTAGCGGGAGCTGAGCAGTTCTTC
CASSQTPVRLAGAEQFF
>TRBV5-1|TRBJ2-5|-|TRBD1
TGCGCCAGCAGCTCACAGGGGGCGAGGGAGACCCAGTACTTC
CASSSQGARETQYF